The clone carrying this T cell receptor (beta chain) was found a few times. Its antigen remains unidentified. This sample is drawn from a study of response to subunit inactivated influenza vaccine. Points from the study as a whole: The authors proposed limited new T cell recruitment per seasonal influenza vaccination.

MiXCR was run by TCRdb on the RT-PCR reads, yielding one entry per CDR3 protein. The table has hundreds of thousands of distinct CDR3 sequences, 15% to 19% seen once. V was pared by 4 bases and J by 5 bases, with 18 bases between. Germline V gene sequence: CDR1 SGDLS, CDR2 YYNGEE. The CDR3 sequence is 16 residues long. The sample was PBMCs from blood, taken about 11 days after vaccination. The source of this sequence is a man in his fifties or sixties who received an inactivated influenza vaccine. The V gene is TRBV9, the J gene TRBJ2-2; D might be TRBD1 or TRBD2, each matching 5 bases. CDR3 sequence reads: CASSIPGTLGTGELFF. Written as DNA, the CDR3 is TGTGCCAGCAGCATTCCGGGGACCCTCGGGACCGGGGAGCTGTTTTTT.